A selection of T cell receptor beta chains follows, all from one sample in a study of cytomegalovirus exposure and HLA in healthy donors. The table came from immunoSEQ multiplex PCR; TCRdb's copy has only in-frame clones and leaves some out. Counted here are about 140,000 clones, 70% to 90% occurring once; the ten biggest clones make up almost 8%. Specimen: PBMCs. Receptors were obtained from a woman younger than 30 in good health and CMV-seropositive. Both conserved end residues are part of each CDR3. The D gene is left open where the match is weak. The listing skips clone size in some rows; elsewhere it reads once, few, many or a size class.

clone size	V gene	D gene	J gene	CDR3 DNA	CDR3 protein
NA	TRBV30	NA	TRBJ2-7	TGTGCCTGGAGTACAACCGGGTCCCGAGAGTACTTC	CAWSTTGSREYF
NA	TRBV10-3	TRBD1	TRBJ1-1	TGTGCCACGGAGGGGACAGGGTTGGGGACTGAAGCTTTCTTT	CATEGTGLGTEAFF
NA	TRBV21-1	NA	TRBJ1-2	TGTGCCAGCAGCAACCAGACAGGGGGGAACTATGGCTACACCTTC	CASSNQTGGNYGYTF
NA	TRBV19	NA	TRBJ1-4	TGTGCCAGTAGTAAAGAGGGACAATGGGGTGAAAAACTGTTTTTT	CASSKEGQWGEKLFF
NA	TRBV19	NA	TRBJ2-2	TGTGCCAGTAGTATACTAGCGAACACCGGGGAGCTGTTTTTT	CASSILANTGELFF
NA	TRBV6-4	TRBD1	TRBJ1-6	TGTGCCAGCAGCCCGACAGGGGGCCGTTCACCCCTCCACTTT	CASSPTGGRSPLHF
NA	TRBV4-1	NA	TRBJ1-4	TGCGCCAGCAGCCAAGGTGCGGGGGCGCGCGATGAAAAACTGTTTTTT	CASSQGAGARDEKLFF
NA	TRBV6-5	NA	TRBJ2-7	TGTGCCAGCAGTTACTCGCAGGGGCCCTACGAGCAGTACTTC	CASSYSQGPYEQYF
NA	TRBV5-4	TRBD1	TRBJ2-2	TGTGCCAGCAGCCTCGGACAGGGAAACACCGGGGAGCTGTTTTTT	CASSLGQGNTGELFF
NA	TRBV4-1	NA	TRBJ2-3	TGCGCCAGCAGCCAGAGCAGGTCAGATACGCAGTATTTT	CASSQSRSDTQYF
NA	TRBV7-6	NA	TRBJ2-1	TGTGCCAGCAGCGGGGCAGAAAACTCCTACAATGAGCAGTTCTTC	CASSGAENSYNEQFF
NA	TRBV5-1	TRBD1	TRBJ2-3	TGCGCCAGCAGCCCCTTGACAGGGGCGATAGATACGCAGTATTTT	CASSPLTGAIDTQYF
NA	TRBV9	TRBD2	TRBJ2-3	TGTGCCAGCAGCGGCGGGGGTAGCACAGATACGCAGTATTTT	CASSGGGSTDTQYF
NA	TRBV28	TRBD1	TRBJ1-2	TGTGCCAGCAGTTTCCAGGGGGCTGTCTATGGCTACACCTTC	CASSFQGAVYGYTF
NA	TRBV27	NA	TRBJ2-2	TGTGCCAGCAGTTTTGTGGCGGGGTACACCGGGGAGCTGTTTTTT	CASSFVAGYTGELFF
NA	TRBV27	TRBD1	TRBJ2-1	TGTGCCAGCAGTTGGCGGTTTGGCGGACAGGGCCTCAATGAGCAGTTCTTC	CASSWRFGGQGLNEQFF
once	TRBV14	TRBD2	TRBJ2-7	TGTGCCAGCAGCCATAGCGGGAGAGGACACGAGCAGTACTTC	CASSHSGRGHEQYF
NA	TRBV7-9	NA	TRBJ2-7	TGTGCCAGCAGCTTAGCGCGGACTAAAAAGCACTTC	CASSLARTKKHF
once	TRBV12-2	NA	TRBJ2-7	TGTGCAACAACGGGACTAGCGGGAGCAGGGCCCTACGAGCAGTACTTC	CATTGLAGAGPYEQYF
once	TRBV29-1	NA	TRBJ2-2	TGCAGCGTTTTACTGAACGAGGGCGGCGGGGAGCTGTTTTTT	CSVLLNEGGGELFF
NA	TRBV19	TRBD1	TRBJ1-6	TGTGCCAGTAGTAAGACAGCCGGGACAGCGAATTATAATTCACCCCTCCACTTT	CASSKTAGTANYNSPLHF
NA	TRBV29-1	TRBD1	TRBJ2-7	TGCAGCGTTGGGACAGGGGGCTCCTACGAGCAGTACTTC	CSVGTGGSYEQYF
few	TRBV25-1	TRBD1	TRBJ1-5	TGTGCCAGCAGTGCACAGGGGAGCAATCAGCCCCAGCATTTT	CASSAQGSNQPQHF
NA	TRBV19	NA	TRBJ1-1	TGTGCCAGTAGTCTTGCGAGCTGGAACACTGAAGCTTTCTTT	CASSLASWNTEAFF
NA	TRBV15	NA	TRBJ2-3	TGTGCCACCAGCAGAGGGAGCGATACGCAGTATTTT	CATSRGSDTQYF
NA	TRBV5-1	TRBD1	TRBJ2-5	TGCGCCAGCAGCCAGGGACAGGGGTTGGAGACCCAGTACTTC	CASSQGQGLETQYF
NA	TRBV7-9	NA	TRBJ2-5	TGTGCCACCGAGAGAGAGACCCAGTACTTC	CATERETQYF
NA	TRBV2	NA	TRBJ1-4	TGTGCCAGCAGGGCAACAGGGTCTTTTAATGAAAAACTGTTTTTT	CASRATGSFNEKLFF
NA	TRBV9	TRBD1	TRBJ2-7	TGTGCCAGCAGCGTAGGGGGGACAGGGGCATCCGAGCAGTACTTC	CASSVGGTGASEQYF
NA	TRBV19	NA	TRBJ1-1	TGTGCCAGTAGTCCGACAGGCCTGAACACTGAAGCTTTCTTT	CASSPTGLNTEAFF
NA	TRBV5-4	NA	TRBJ1-4	TGTGCCAGCAGCTTAGATGCAGCAACTAATGAAAAACTGTTTTTT	CASSLDAATNEKLFF